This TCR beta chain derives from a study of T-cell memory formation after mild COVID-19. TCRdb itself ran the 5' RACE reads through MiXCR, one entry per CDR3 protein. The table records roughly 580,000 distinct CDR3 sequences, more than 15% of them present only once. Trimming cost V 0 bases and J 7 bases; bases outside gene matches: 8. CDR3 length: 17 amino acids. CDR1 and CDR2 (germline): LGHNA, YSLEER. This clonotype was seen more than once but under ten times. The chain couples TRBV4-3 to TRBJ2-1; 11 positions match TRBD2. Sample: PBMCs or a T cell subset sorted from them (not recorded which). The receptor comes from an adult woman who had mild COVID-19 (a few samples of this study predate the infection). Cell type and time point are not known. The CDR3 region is CASSQDLKGLAGNEQFF. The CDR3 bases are TGCGCCAGCAGCCAAGATCTAAAAGGACTAGCGGGTAATGAGCAGTTCTTC.